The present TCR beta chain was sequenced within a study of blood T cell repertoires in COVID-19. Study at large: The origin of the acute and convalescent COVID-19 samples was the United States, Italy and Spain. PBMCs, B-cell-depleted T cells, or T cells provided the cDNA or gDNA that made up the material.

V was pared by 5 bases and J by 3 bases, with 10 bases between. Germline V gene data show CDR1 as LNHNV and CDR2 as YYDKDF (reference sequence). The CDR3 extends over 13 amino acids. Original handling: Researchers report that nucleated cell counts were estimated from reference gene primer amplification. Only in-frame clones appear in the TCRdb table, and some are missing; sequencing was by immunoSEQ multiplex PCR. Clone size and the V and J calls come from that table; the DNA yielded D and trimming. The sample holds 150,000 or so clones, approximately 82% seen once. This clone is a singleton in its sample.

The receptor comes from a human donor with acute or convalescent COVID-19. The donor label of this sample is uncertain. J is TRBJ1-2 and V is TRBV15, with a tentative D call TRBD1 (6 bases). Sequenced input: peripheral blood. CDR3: CATSHRVDYGYTF. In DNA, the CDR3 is TGTGCCACCAGCCACAGGGTGGACTATGGCTACACCTTC.